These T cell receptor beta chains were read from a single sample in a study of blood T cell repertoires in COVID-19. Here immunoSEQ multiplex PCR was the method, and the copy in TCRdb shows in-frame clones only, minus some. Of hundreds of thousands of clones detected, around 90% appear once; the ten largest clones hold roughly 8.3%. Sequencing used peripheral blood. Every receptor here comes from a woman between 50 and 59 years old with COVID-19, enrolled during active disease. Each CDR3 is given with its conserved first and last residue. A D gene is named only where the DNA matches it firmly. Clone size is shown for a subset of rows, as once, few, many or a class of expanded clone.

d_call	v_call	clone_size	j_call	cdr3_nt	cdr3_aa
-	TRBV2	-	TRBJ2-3	TGTGCCAGCAGTCTCCTGTCCACAGATACGCAGTATTTT	CASSLLSTDTQYF
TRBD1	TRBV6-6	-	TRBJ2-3	TGTGCCAGCATAGGGGGCGGCACAGATACGCAGTATTTT	CASIGGGTDTQYF
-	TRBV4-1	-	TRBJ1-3	TGCGCCAGCAGCCAAGGGGAGGTCGGCTCTGGAAACACCATATATTTT	CASSQGEVGSGNTIYF
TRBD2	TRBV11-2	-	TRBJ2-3	TGTGCCAGCAGCTTAGAACCCACTAGCGGGGGCCCAGATACGCAGTATTTT	CASSLEPTSGGPDTQYF
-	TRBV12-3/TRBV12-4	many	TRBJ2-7	TGTGCCAGCAGTTTGCGGCAGTACTTC	CASSLRQYF
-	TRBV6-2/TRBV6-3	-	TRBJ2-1	TGTGCCAGCAGTTACTTCAGGGGTAATGAGCAGTTCTTC	CASSYFRGNEQFF
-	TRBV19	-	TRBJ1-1	TGTGCCAGTAATCCGACTGGGACTCAAACTGAAGCTTTCTTT	CASNPTGTQTEAFF
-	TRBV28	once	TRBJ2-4	TGTGCCAGCAGTTCGCCGGGTGACAAAAACATTCAGTACTTC	CASSSPGDKNIQYF
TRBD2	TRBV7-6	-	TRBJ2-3	TGTGCCAGCAGCTTAGCTCAGACTAGCGTGGATACGCAGTATTTT	CASSLAQTSVDTQYF
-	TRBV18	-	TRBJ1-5	TGTGCCAGCTCAGATTTTCAGGGGAATCAGCCCCAGCATTTT	CASSDFQGNQPQHF
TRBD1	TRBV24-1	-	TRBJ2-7	TGTGCCACCGCCAGGACAGGGAACTACGAGCAGTACTTC	CATARTGNYEQYF
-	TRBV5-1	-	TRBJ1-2	TGCGCCAGCAGCTTGCTGCCAGGGAGGGACTATGGCTACACCTTC	CASSLLPGRDYGYTF
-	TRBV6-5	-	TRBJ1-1	TGTGCCAGCACTAGGACAGTTAACACTGAAGCTTTCTTT	CASTRTVNTEAFF
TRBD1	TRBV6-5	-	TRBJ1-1	TGTGCCAGCAGTTACTCAACAGGGGAGATGAACACTGAAGCTTTCTTT	CASSYSTGEMNTEAFF
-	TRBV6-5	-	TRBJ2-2	TGTGCCGGAGCTGCAGTAGCGAACACCGGGGAGCTGTTTTTT	CAGAAVANTGELFF